The present TCR beta chain was sequenced within a study of T cell changes during pregnancy in multiple sclerosis. This CDR3 contains 18 residues. Per the germline V gene, CDR1 is MGHRA and CDR2 is YSYEKL. V lost 1 base to trimming and J lost 4 bases, with 22 bases between them. TCRdb keeps only in-frame clones here, not all; method: immunoSEQ multiplex PCR. The repertoire holds approximately 28,000 clones, 80% to 90% seen once, with 16% in the top ten. The V call is TRBV4-1, the J call TRBJ1-1, with D hard to call. The clonotype comes from a female donor with multiple sclerosis, enrolled in a pregnancy study. Sequenced material: CD8+ T cells from peripheral blood mononuclear cells, taken in the second trimester of pregnancy. CDR3 DNA: TGCGCCAGCAGCCAAGGGGTTTTTGACCCGGCGGGTGTCACTGAAGCTTTCTTT. Protein sequence: CASSQGVFDPAGVTEAFF.